Sequencing of this TCR beta chain was carried out in a study of human T cells and chemical hapten exposure. The time point is: pre-sensitization, week 0. The sample's treatment: therapeutic diphenylcyclopropenone sensitization with weekly scalp DPC. From germline, CDR1 is SGHAT and CDR2 FQNNGV. V was shortened by 1 base and J by 9 bases, with 19 bases between the two germline ends. CDR3 size: 16 residues. This clonotype was picked up a small number of times. TCRdb reanalysed the RACE reads using MiXCR and keeps one entry per CDR3 protein. Here the sample spans about 120,000 distinct CDR3 sequences, around an eighth being singletons.

This specimen consisted of whole blood, obtained in connection with sensitization to the hapten diphenylcyclopropenone (DPC). The clonotype comes from a woman between 18 and 29 years old with alopecia areata. Some clones in this sample may be carry-over from other donors' samples. V and J are TRBV11-2 and TRBJ2-1, with a weak D call TRBD2 (7 bases). Here the CDR3 DNA reads TGTGCCAGCAGCTTAGTTTTCCGGGGGGCGTATATTGAGCAGTTCTTC. It encodes CASSLVFRGAYIEQFF.